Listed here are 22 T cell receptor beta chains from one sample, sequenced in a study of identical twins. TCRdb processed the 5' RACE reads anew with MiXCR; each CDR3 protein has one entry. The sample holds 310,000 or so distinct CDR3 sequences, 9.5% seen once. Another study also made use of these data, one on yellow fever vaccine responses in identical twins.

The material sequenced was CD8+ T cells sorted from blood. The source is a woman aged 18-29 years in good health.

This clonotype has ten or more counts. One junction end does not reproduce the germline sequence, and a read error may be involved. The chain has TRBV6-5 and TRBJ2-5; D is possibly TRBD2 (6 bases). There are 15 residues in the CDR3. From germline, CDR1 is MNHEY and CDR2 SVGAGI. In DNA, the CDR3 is TGTGACAGCAGTTACTCTGGAGGGGCTCGTGAGACCCAGTACTTC. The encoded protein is CDSSYSGGARETQYF.

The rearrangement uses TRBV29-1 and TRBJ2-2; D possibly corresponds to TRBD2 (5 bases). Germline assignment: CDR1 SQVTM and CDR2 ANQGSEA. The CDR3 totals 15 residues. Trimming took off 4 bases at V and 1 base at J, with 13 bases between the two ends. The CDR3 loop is CSVVLVGVNTGELFF. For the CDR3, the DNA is TGCAGCGTTGTGTTGGTGGGAGTGAACACCGGGGAGCTGTTTTTT.

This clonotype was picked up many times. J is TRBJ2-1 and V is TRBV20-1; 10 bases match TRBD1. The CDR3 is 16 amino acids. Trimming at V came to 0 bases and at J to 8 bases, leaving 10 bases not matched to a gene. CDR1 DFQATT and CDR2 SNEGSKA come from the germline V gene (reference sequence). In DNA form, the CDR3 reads TGCAGTGCTAGAGATTGGGACAGGGGAGCGGCCTATGAGCAGTTCTTC. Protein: CSARDWDRGAAYEQFF.

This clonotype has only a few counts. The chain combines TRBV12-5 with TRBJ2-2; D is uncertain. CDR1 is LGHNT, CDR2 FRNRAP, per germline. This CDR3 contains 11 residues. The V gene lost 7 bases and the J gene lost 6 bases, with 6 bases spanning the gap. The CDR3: CASAVAGELFF. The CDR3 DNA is TGTGCTAGTGCCGTGGCCGGGGAGCTGTTTTTT.

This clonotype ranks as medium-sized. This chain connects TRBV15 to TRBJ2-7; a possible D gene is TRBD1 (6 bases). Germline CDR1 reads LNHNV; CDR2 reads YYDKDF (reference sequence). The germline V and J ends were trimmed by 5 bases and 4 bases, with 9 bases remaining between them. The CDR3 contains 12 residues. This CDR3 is CATSGQSYEQYF. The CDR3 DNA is TGTGCCACCAGCGGACAGAGTTACGAGCAGTACTTC.

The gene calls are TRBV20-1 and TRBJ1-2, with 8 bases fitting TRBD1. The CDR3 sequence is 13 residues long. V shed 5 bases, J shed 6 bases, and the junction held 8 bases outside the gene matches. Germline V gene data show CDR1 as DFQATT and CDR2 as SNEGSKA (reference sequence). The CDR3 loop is CSAWGQDFDGYTF. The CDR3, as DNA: TGCAGTGCTTGGGGACAGGACTTCGATGGCTACACCTTC.

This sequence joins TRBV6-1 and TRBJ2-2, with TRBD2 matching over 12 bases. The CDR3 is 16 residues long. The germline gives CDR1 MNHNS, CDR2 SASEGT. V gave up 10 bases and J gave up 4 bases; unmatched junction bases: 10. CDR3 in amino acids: CATQLAGGDGTGELFF. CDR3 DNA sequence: TGTGCCACCCAACTAGCGGGAGGTGATGGCACCGGGGAGCTGTTTTTT.

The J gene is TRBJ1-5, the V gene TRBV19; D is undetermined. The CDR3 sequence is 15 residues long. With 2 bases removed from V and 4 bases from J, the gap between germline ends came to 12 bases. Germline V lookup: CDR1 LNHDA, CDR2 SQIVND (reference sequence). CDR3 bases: TGTGCCAGTAGTATACGGTCTGGGGTTAATCAGCCCCAGCATTTT. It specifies CASSIRSGVNQPQHF.

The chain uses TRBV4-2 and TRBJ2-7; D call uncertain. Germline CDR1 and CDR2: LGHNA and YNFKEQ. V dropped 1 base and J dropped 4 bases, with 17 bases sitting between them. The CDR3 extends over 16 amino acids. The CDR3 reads CASSQALAGKDYEQYF. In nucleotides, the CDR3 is TGTGCCAGCAGCCAAGCCCTCGCAGGAAAGGATTACGAGCAGTACTTC.

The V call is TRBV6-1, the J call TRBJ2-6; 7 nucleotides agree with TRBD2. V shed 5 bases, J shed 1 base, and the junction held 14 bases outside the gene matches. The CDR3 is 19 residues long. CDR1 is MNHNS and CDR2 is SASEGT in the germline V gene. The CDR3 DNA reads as TGTGCCAGCAGTCCCGGGGAGGGAGCGATGGGGTCTGGGGCCAACGTCCTGACTTTC. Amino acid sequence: CASSPGEGAMGSGANVLTF.

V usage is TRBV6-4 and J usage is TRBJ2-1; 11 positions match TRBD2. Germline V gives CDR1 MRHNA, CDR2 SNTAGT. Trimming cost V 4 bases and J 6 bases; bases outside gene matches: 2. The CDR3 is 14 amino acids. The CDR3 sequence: CASSVSGRVNEQFF. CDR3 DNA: TGTGCCAGCAGTGTTAGCGGGAGGGTCAATGAGCAGTTCTTC.

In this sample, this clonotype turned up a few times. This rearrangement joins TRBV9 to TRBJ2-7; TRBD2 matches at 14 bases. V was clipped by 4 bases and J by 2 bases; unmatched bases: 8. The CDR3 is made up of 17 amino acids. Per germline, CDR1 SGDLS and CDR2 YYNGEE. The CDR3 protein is CASSPGTSGGLPYEQYF. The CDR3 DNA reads TGTGCCAGCAGCCCCGGGACTAGCGGGGGCCTACCCTACGAGCAGTACTTC.

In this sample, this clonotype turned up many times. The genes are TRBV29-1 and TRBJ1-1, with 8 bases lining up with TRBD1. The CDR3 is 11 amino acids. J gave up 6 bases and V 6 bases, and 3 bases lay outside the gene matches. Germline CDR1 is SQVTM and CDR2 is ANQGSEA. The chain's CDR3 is CSVWDRSEAFF. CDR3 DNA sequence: TGCAGCGTCTGGGACAGGTCTGAAGCTTTCTTT.

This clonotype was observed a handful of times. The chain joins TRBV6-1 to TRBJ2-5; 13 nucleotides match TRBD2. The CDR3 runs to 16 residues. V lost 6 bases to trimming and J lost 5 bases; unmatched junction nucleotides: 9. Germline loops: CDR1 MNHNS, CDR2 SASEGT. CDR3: CASRRTSGSWEETQYF. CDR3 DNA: TGTGCCAGCAGAAGGACTAGCGGGAGTTGGGAGGAGACCCAGTACTTC.

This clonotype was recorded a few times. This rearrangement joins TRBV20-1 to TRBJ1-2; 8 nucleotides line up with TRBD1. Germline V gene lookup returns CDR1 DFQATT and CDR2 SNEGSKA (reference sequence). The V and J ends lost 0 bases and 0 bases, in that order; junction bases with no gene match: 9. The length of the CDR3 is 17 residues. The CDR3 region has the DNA TGCAGTGCTAGAGATTTCGCCCAGGGGGCAGCTAACTATGGCTACACCTTC. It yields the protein CSARDFAQGAANYGYTF.

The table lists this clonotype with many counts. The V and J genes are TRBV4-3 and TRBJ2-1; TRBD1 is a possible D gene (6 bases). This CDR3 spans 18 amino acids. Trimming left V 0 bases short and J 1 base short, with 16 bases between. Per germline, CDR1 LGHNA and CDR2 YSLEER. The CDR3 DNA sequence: TGCGCCAGCAGCCAAGATGGGGGAGACAGGAAATCCTACAATGAGCAGTTCTTC. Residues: CASSQDGGDRKSYNEQFF.

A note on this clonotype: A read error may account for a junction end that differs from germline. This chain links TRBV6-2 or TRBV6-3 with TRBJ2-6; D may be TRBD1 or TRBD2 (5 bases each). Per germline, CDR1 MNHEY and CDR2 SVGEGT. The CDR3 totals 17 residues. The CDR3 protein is CPSSYGDADSGANVLTF. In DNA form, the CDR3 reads TGTCCCAGCAGTTACGGGGACGCCGATTCTGGGGCCAACGTCCTGACTTTC.

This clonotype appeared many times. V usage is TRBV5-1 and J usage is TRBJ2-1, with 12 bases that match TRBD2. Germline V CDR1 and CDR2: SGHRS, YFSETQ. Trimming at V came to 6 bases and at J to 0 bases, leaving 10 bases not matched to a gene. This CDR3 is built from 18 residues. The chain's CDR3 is CASNLGLAGDSSYNEQFF. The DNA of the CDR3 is TGCGCCAGCAATCTGGGACTAGCGGGTGATAGCTCCTACAATGAGCAGTTCTTC.

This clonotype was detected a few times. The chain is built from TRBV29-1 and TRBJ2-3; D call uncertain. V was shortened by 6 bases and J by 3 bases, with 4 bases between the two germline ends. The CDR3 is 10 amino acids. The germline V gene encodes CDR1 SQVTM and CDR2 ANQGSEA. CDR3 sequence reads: CSVMTDTQYF. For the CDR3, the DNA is TGCAGCGTCATGACAGATACGCAGTATTTT.

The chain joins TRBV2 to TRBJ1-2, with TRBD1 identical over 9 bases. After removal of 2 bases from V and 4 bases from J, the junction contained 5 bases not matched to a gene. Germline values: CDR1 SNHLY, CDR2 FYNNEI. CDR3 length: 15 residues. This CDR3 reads CASSELTTGGYGYTF. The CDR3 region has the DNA TGTGCCAGCAGTGAACTCACGACAGGGGGCTATGGCTACACCTTC.

Written as DNA, the CDR3 is TGTGCCAGCACCGAGAGGGGTCGAGAGACCCAGTACTTC. Translating it yields CASTERGRETQYF. This rearrangement joins TRBV6-1 to TRBJ2-5; the D gene could be TRBD1 or TRBD2 (5 bases each). The CDR3 is 13 amino acids. The V gene lost 7 bases and the J gene lost 4 bases, with 13 bases spanning the gap. Germline V gene lookup returns CDR1 MNHNS and CDR2 SASEGT.

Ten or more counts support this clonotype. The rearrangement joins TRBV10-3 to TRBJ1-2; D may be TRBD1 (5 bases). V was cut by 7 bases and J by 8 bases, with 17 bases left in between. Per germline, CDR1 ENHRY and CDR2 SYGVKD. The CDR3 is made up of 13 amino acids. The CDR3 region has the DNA TGTGCCATCAACGGAGGGGCAGGGTACGGCTACACCTTC. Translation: CAINGGAGYGYTF.